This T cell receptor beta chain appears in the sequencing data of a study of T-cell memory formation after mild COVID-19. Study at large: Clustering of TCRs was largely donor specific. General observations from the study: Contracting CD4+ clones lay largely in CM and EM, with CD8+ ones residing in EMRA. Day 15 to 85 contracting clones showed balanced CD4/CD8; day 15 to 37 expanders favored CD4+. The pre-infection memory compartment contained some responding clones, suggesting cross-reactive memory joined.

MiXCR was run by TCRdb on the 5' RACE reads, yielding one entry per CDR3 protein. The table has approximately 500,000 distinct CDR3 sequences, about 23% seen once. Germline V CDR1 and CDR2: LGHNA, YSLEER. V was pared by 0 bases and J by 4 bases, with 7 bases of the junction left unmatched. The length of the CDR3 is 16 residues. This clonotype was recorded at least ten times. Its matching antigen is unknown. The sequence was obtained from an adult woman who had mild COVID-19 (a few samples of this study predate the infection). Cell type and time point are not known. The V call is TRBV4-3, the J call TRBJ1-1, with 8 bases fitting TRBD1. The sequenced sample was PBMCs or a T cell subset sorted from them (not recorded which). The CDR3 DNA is TGCGCCAGCAGCCAAGATCTGGCAGGGGGCATCACTGAAGCTTTCTTT. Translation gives CASSQDLAGGITEAFF.